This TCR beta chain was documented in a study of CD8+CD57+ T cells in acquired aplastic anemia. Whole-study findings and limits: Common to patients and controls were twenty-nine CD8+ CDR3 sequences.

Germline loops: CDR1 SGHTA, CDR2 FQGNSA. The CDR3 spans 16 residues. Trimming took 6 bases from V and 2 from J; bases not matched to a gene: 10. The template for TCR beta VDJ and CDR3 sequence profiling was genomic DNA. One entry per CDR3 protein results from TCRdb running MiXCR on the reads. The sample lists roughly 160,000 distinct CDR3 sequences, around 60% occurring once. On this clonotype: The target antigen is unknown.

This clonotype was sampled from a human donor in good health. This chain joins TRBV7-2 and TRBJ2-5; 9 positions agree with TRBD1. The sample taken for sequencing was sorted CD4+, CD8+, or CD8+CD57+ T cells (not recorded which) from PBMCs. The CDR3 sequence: CASRSQSGTGQETQYF. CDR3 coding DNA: TGTGCCAGCAGATCCCAGTCCGGGACAGGGCAAGAGACCCAGTACTTC. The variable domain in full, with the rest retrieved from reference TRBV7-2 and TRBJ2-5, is GAGVSQSPSNKVTEKGKDVELRCDPISGHTALYWYRQSLGQGLEFLIYFQGNSAPDKSGLPSDRFSAERTGGSVSTLTIQRTQQEDSAVYLCASRSQSGTGQETQYFGPGTRLLVL.